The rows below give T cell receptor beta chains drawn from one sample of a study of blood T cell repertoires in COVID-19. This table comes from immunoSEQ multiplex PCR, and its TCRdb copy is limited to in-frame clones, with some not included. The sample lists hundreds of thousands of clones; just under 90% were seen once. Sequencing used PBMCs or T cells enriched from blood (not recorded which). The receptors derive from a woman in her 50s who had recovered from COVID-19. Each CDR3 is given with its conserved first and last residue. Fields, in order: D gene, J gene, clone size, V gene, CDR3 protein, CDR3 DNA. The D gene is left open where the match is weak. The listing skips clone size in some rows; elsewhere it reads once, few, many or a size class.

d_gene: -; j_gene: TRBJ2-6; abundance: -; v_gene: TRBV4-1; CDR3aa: CASSQDSETGANVLTF; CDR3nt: TGCGCCAGCAGCCAAGATTCGGAGACTGGGGCCAACGTCCTGACTTTC
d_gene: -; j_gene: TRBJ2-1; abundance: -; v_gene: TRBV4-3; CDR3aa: CASSQTGPYNEQFF; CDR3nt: TGCGCCAGCAGCCAAACTGGGCCCTACAATGAGCAGTTCTTC
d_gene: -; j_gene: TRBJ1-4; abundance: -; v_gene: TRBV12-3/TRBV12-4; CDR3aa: CASGYGVEKLFF; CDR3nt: TGTGCCAGCGGGTACGGGGTCGAAAAACTGTTTTTT
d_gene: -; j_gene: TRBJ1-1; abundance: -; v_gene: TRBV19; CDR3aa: CASSMGDTLEAFF; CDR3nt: TGTGCCAGTAGTATGGGAGACACGCTTGAAGCTTTCTTT
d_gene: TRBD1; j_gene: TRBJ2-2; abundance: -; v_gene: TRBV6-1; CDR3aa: CASSENLGTGGGELFF; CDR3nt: TGTGCCAGCAGTGAAAACCTTGGGACAGGGGGCGGGGAGCTGTTTTTT
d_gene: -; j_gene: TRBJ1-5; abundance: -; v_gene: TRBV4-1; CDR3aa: CASSQELQVTANQPQHF; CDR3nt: TGCGCCAGCAGCCAAGAACTTCAGGTTACAGCCAATCAGCCCCAGCATTTT
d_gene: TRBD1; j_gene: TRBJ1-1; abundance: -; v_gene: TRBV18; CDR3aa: CASSPPGQGMNTEAFF; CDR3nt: TGTGCCAGCTCACCACCTGGACAGGGGATGAACACTGAAGCTTTCTTT
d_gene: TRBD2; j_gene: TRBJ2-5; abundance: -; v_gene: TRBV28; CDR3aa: CASSLASGGKQTQYF; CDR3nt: TGTGCCAGCAGTTTGGCTAGCGGGGGGAAACAGACCCAGTACTTC
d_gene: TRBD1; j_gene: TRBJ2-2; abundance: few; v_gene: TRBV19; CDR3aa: CASGTDSEGGELFF; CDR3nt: TGTGCCAGCGGGACAGATAGCGAAGGCGGGGAGCTGTTTTTT
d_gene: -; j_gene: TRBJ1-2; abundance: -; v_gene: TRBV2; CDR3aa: CASSFQTTYGYTF; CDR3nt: TGTGCCAGCAGTTTCCAGACAACCTATGGCTACACCTTC
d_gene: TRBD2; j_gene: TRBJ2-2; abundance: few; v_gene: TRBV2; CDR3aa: CASSERTRSTGELFF; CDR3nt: TGTGCCAGCAGTGAAAGGACTAGGTCCACCGGGGAGCTGTTTTTT
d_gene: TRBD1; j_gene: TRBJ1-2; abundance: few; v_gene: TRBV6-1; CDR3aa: CASSEVSGQGVGYTF; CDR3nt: TGTGCCAGCAGTGAAGTTTCCGGACAGGGCGTTGGCTACACCTTC
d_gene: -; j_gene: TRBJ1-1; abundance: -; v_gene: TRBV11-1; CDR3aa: CASSTRTVNTEAFF; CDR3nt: TGTGCCAGCAGCACCCGGACAGTGAACACTGAAGCTTTCTTT
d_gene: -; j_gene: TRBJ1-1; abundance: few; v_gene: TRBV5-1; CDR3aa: CASSLVFSDTEAFF; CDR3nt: TGCGCCAGCAGCTTAGTGTTCTCGGACACTGAAGCTTTCTTT
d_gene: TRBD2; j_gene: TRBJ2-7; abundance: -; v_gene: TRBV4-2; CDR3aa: CASSPHRSGDFEQYF; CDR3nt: TGTGCCAGCAGCCCACACCGTAGCGGGGATTTCGAGCAGTACTTC
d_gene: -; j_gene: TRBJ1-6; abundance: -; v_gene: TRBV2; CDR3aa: CASSVGRDNSPLHF; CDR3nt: TGTGCCAGCAGTGTTGGGAGAGATAATTCACCCCTCCACTTT
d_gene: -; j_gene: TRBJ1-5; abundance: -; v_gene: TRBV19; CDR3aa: CASSQVVRGQPQHF; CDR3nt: TGTGCCAGTAGTCAAGTGGTGCGGGGTCAGCCCCAGCATTTT
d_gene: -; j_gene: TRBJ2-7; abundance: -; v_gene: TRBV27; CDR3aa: CASGSNVEQYF; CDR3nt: TGTGCCAGCGGCTCGAATGTGGAGCAGTACTTC
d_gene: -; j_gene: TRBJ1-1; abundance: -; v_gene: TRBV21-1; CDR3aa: CASSQHERQGLVGRNTEAFF; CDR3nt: TGTGCCAGCAGCCAACACGAGAGACAGGGTTTAGTTGGCCGAAACACTGAAGCTTTCTTT
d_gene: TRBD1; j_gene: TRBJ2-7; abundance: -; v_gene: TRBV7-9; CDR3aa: CASSSIGTASYEQYF; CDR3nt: TGTGCCAGCAGCTCTATAGGGACAGCCTCCTACGAGCAGTACTTC
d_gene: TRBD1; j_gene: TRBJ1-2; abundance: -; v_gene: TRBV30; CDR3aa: CAWSVLDRWLDYGYTF; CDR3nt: TGTGCCTGGAGTGTACTGGACAGGTGGTTGGACTATGGCTACACCTTC
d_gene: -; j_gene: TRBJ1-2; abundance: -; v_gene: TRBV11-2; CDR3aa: CASSNNPSLPRGYTF; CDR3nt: TGTGCCAGCAGCAATAATCCCTCCCTTCCTCGGGGCTACACCTTC
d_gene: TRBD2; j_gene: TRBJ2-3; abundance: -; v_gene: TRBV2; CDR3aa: CASSEGLASTDTQYF; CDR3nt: TGTGCCAGCAGTGAAGGACTAGCGAGCACAGATACGCAGTATTTT
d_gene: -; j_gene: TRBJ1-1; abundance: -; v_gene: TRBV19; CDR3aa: CASTTRKTNTEAFF; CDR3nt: TGTGCCAGTACCACGCGTAAAACGAACACTGAAGCTTTCTTT
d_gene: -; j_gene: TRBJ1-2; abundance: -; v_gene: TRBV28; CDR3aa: CASSPRLLSSNYGYTF; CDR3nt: TGTGCCAGCAGCCCGCGCCTTCTAAGTTCTAACTATGGCTACACCTTC
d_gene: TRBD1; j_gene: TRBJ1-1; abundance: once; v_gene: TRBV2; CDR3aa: CATAGQGGNMGAFF; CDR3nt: TGTGCCACCGCCGGACAGGGGGGAAATATGGGCGCTTTCTTT
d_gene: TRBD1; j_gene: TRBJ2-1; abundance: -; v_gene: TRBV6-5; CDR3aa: CASSLRDSVYNEQFF; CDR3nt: TGTGCCAGCAGCTTACGGGACAGTGTCTACAATGAGCAGTTCTTC
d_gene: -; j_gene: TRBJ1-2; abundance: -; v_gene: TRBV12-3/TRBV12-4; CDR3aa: CASSLDRGGYTF; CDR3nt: TGTGCCAGCAGTTTGGATCGAGGTGGCTACACCTTC
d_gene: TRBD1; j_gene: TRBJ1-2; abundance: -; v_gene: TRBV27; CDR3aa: CASSLRGQGYGYTF; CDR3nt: TGTGCCAGCAGTTTACGGGGACAGGGCTACGGCTACACCTTC
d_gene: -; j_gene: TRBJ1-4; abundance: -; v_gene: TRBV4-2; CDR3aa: CASSQDWQGPTNEKLFF; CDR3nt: TGTGCCAGCAGCCAAGATTGGCAGGGTCCAACTAATGAAAAACTGTTTTTT
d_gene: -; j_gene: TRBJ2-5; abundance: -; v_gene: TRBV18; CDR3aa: CASSPREKETQYF; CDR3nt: TGTGCCAGCTCACCGAGGGAGAAAGAGACCCAGTACTTC
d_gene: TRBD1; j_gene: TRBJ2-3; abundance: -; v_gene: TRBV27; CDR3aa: CASSLYSPGTARADTQYF; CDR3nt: TGTGCCAGCAGTTTATATTCTCCAGGGACAGCTAGGGCAGATACGCAGTATTTT
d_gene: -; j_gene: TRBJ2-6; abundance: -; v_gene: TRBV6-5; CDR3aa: CASSFGLSGANVLTF; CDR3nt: TGTGCCAGCAGTTTTGGGCTCTCTGGGGCCAACGTCCTGACTTTC
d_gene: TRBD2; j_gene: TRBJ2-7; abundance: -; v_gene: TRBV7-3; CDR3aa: CASSLKGSGGADSHEQYF; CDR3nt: TGTGCCAGCAGCTTAAAGGGTAGCGGGGGGGCCGACTCCCACGAGCAGTACTTC
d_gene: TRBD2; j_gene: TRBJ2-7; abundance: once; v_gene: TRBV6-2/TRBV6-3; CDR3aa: CASSYGTSGYEQYF; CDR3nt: TGTGCCAGCAGTTACGGGACTAGCGGATACGAGCAGTACTTC
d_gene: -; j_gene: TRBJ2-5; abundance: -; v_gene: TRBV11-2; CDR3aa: CASSFRGRQETQYF; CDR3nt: TGTGCCAGCAGCTTCAGGGGTCGCCAGGAGACCCAGTACTTC
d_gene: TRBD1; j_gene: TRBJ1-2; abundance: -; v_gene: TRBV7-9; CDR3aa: CASGETGGAIWDGYTF; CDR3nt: TGTGCCAGCGGGGAGACAGGGGGCGCGATCTGGGACGGCTACACCTTC
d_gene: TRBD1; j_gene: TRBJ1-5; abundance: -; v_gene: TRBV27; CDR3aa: CASSFQSGGDQPQHF; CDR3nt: TGTGCCAGCAGTTTTCAATCAGGGGGCGATCAGCCCCAGCATTTT
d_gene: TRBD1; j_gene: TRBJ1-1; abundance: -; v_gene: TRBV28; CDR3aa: CASSSRRTGARHTEAFF; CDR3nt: TGTGCCAGCAGTTCCAGGAGGACAGGGGCCAGACACACTGAAGCTTTCTTT
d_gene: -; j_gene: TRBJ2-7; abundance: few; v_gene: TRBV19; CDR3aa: CATSGQFAEQYF; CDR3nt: TGTGCCACCTCAGGGCAGTTTGCCGAGCAGTACTTC
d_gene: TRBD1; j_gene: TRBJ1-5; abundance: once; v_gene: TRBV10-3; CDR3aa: CAITGQFNQPQHF; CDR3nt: TGTGCCATCACGGGACAGTTCAATCAGCCCCAGCATTTT